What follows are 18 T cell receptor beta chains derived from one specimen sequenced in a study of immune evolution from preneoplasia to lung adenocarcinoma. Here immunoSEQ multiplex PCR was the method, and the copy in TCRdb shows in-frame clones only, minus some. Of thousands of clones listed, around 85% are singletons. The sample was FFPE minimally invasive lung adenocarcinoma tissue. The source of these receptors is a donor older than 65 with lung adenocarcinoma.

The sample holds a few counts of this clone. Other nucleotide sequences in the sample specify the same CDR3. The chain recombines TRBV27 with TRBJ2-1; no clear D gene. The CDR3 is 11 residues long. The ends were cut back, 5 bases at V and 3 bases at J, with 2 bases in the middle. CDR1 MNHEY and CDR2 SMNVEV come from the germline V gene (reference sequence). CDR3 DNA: TGTGCCAGCAGTCTCTACAATGAGCAGTTCTTC. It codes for CASSLYNEQFF.

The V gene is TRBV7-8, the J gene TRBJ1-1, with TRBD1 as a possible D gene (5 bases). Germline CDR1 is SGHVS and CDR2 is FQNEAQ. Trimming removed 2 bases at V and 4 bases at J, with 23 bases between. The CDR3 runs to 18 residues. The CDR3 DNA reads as TGTGCCAGCAGCTTATCTGGGGGGATCGCCCCACGAACCACTGAAGCTTTCTTT. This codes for CASSLSGGIAPRTTEAFF.

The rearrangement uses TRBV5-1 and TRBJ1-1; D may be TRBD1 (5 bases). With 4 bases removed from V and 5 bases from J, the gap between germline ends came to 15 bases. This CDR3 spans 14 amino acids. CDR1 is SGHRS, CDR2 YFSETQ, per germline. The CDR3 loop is CASSAPEGLTEAFF. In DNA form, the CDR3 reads TGCGCCAGCAGCGCACCCGAGGGGTTAACTGAAGCTTTCTTT. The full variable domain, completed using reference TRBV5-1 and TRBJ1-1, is KAGVTQTPRYLIKTRGQQVTLSCSPISGHRSVSWYQQTPGQGLQFLFEYFSETQRNKGNFPGRFSGRQFSNSRSEMNVSTLELGDSALYLCASSAPEGLTEAFFGQGTRLTVV.

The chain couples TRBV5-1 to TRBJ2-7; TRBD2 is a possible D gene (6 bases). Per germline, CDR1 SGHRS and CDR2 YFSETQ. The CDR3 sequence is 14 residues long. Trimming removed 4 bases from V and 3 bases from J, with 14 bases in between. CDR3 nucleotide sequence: TGCGCCAGCAGCCGGGAGCAGGGTGTCTACGAGCAGTACTTC. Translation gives CASSREQGVYEQYF.

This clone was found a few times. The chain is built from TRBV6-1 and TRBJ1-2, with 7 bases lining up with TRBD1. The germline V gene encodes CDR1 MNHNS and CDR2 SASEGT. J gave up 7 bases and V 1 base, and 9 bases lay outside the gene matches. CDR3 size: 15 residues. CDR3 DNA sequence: TGTGCCAGCAGTGAAGGCGCCCGACAGGGTGGTGGCTACACCTTC. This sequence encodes CASSEGARQGGGYTF.

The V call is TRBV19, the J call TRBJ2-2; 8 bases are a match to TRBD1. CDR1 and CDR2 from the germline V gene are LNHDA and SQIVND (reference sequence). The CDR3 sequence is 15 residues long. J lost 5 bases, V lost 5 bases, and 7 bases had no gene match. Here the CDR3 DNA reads TGTGCCAGTAGTCCTCGGACAGGGTTGACCGGGGAGCTGTTTTTT. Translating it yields CASSPRTGLTGELFF.

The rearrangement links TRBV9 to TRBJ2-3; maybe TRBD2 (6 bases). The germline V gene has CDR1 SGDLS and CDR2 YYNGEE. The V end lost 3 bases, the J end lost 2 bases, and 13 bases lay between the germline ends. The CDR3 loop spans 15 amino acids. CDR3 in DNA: TGTGCCAGCAGCGAACACGCTAGCGCCACAGATACGCAGTATTTT. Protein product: CASSEHASATDTQYF.

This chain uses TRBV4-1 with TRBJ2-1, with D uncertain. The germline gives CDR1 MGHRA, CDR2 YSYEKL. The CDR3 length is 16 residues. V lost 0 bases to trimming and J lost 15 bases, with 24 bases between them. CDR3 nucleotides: TGCGCCAGCAGCCAAGATAGGCCTGTGGGCCCTTTTCCTCTGTTCTTC. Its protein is CASSQDRPVGPFPLFF.

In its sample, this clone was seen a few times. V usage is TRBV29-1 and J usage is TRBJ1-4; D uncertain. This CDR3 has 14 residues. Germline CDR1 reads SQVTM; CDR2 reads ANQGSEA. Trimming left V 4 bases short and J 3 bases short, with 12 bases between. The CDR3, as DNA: TGCAGCGTTGCTGGGAGTTCGGCTAATGAAAAACTGTTTTTT. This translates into CSVAGSSANEKLFF.

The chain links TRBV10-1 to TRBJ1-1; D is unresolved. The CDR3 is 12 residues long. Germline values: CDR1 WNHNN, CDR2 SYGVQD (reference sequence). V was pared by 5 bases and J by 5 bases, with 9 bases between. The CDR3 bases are TGCGCCAGCAGTAGCGGGTTGACTGAAGCTTTCTTT. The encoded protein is CASSSGLTEAFF.

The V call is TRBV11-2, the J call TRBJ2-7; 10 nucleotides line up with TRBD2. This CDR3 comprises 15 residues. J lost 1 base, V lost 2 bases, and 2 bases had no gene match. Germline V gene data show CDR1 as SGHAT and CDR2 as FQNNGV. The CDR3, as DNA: TGTGCCAGCAGCTTAACTAGCGGGAATTCCTACGAGCAGTACTTC. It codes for CASSLTSGNSYEQYF. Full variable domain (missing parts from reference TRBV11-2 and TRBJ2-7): EAGVAQSPRYKIIEKRQSVAFWCNPISGHATLYWYQQILGQGPKLLIQFQNNGVVDDSQLPKDRFSAERLKGVDSTLKIQPAKLEDSAVYLCASSLTSGNSYEQYFGPGTRLTVT.

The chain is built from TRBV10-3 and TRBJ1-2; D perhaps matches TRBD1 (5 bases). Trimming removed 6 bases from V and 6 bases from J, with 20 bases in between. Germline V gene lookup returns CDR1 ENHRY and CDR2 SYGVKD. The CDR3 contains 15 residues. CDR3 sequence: CAIRGDVSAGDGYTF. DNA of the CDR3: TGTGCCATCAGAGGGGACGTGTCTGCTGGGGATGGCTACACCTTC.

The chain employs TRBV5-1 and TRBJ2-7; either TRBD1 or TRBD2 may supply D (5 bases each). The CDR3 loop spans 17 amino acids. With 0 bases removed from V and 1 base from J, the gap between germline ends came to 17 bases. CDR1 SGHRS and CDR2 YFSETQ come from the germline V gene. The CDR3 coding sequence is TGCGCCAGCAGCTTGGGCCTAGGACAAACGGGATCCTACGAGCAGTACTTC. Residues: CASSLGLGQTGSYEQYF.

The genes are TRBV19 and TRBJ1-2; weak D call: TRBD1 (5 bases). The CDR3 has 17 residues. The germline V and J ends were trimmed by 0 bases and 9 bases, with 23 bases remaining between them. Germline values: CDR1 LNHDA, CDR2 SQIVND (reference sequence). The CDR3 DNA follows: TGTGCCAGTAGTATAGATACTGGGACCGCCAGTCGATTTAGCTACACCTTC. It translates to CASSIDTGTASRFSYTF.

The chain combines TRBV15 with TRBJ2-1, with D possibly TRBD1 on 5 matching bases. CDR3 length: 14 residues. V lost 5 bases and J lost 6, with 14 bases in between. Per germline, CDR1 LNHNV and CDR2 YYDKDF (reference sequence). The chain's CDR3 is CATSWGSLSNEQFF. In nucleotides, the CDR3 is TGTGCCACCAGCTGGGGCTCTCTCAGCAATGAGCAGTTCTTC.

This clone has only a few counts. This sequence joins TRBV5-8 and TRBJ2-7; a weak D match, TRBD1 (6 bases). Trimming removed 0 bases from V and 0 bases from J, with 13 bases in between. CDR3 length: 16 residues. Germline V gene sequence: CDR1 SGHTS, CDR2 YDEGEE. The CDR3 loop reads CASSLDGARGSYEQYF. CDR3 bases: TGTGCCAGCAGCTTGGACGGGGCCAGGGGCTCCTACGAGCAGTACTTC.

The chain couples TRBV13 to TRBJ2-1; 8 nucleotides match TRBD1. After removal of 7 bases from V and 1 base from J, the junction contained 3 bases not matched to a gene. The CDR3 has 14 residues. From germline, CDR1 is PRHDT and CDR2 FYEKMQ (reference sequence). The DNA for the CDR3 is TGTGCCAGCAAGGGACAGGTTTCCTACAATGAGCAGTTCTTC. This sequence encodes CASKGQVSYNEQFF. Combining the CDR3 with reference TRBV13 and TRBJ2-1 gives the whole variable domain AAGVIQSPRHLIKEKRETATLKCYPIPRHDTVYWYQQGPGQDPQFLISFYEKMQSDKGSIPDRFSAQQFSDYHSELNMSSLELGDSALYFCASKGQVSYNEQFFGPGTRLTVL.

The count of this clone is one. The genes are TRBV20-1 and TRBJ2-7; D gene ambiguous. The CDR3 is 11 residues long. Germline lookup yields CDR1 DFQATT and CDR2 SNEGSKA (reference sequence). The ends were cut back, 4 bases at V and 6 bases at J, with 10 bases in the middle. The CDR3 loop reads CSATLLGEQYF. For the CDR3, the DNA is TGCAGTGCTACCCTTTTGGGCGAGCAGTACTTC.